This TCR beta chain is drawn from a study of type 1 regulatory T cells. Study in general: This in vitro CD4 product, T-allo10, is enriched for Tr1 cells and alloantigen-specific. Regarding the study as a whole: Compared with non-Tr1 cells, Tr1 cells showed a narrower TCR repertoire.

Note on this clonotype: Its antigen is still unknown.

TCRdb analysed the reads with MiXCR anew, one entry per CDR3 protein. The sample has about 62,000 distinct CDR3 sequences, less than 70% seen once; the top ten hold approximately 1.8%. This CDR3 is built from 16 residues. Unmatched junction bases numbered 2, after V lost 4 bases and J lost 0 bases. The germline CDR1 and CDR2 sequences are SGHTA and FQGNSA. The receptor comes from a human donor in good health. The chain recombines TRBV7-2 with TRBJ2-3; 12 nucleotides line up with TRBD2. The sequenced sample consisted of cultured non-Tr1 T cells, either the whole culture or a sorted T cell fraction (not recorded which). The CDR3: CASSYGLAGSTDTQYF. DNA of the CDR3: TGTGCCAGCAGCTACGGACTAGCGGGGAGCACAGATACGCAGTATTTT.